The rows below give T cell receptor beta chains drawn from one sample of a study of blood T cell repertoires in COVID-19. Here immunoSEQ multiplex PCR was the method, and the copy in TCRdb shows in-frame clones only, minus some. The table records a few hundred thousand clones, 85% to 90% of them present only once. The sample comprised peripheral blood. These receptors were obtained from a woman aged 40 to 50 with acute or convalescent COVID-19. Each CDR3 is given with its conserved first and last residue. Each record gives: CDR3 length, clone size, V gene, D gene, J gene, CDR3 DNA, CDR3 protein. The D gene is left open where the match is weak. Size is omitted from some rows. Given values are once, few, many or a class for expanded clones.

19,NA,TRBV7-8,TRBD1,TRBJ1-3,TGTGCCAGCAGCTCGAGGCGATCCGGGACAGACCACTCTGGAAACACCATATATTTT,CASSSRRSGTDHSGNTIYF
15,NA,TRBV19,TRBD1,TRBJ2-1,TGTGCCAGTAGTATCAGCGCTTACAGGGGGGATGAGCAGTTCTTC,CASSISAYRGDEQFF
15,NA,TRBV25-1,TRBD1,TRBJ1-2,TGTGCCAGCAGTGCCCGACAGGGTTCCTTATATGGCTACACCTTC,CASSARQGSLYGYTF
15,NA,TRBV6-4,NA,TRBJ1-6,TGTGCCAGCAGTCCTCGCAGCTCCTATAATTCACCCCTCCACTTT,CASSPRSSYNSPLHF
16,once,TRBV19,NA,TRBJ1-4,TGTGCCAGTCATACACGAGGACATGCCCGTAATGAAAAACTGTTTTTT,CASHTRGHARNEKLFF
14,once,TRBV18,TRBD1,TRBJ1-1,TGTGCCAGCTCACCGGGACAGGGAAACACTGAAGCTTTCTTT,CASSPGQGNTEAFF
15,NA,TRBV7-9,NA,TRBJ2-5,TGTGCCAGCAGCTTAGGAGGGAAGGGTAGAGAGACCCAGTACTTC,CASSLGGKGRETQYF
14,NA,TRBV10-1,NA,TRBJ1-1,TGCGCCAGCAGTGAGTCGATAGGGGACACTGAAGCTTTCTTT,CASSESIGDTEAFF
17,NA,TRBV3-1/TRBV3-2,TRBD1,TRBJ1-5,TGTGCCAGCAGCCAAGATTACGTTGAGGGGGCAGGTCAGCCCCAGCATTTT,CASSQDYVEGAGQPQHF
14,NA,TRBV6-5,NA,TRBJ2-1,TGTGCCAGCAATAGGGGGGGCCCCGACAATGAGCAGTTCTTC,CASNRGGPDNEQFF
16,NA,TRBV6-5,TRBD1,TRBJ2-5,TGTGCCAGCAGTTATTCCCAGACAGGGGGCCGTGAGACCCAGTACTTC,CASSYSQTGGRETQYF
18,NA,TRBV7-9,NA,TRBJ1-1,TGTGCCAGCAGCTTCCCGCTCCAGGGAACAGGCGACAGCACTGAAGCTTTCTTT,CASSFPLQGTGDSTEAFF
15,NA,TRBV6-5,TRBD2,TRBJ2-3,TGTGCCAGCGCCGCTAGCGGGCACCTCACAGATACGCAGTATTTT,CASAASGHLTDTQYF
15,few,TRBV3-1/TRBV3-2,NA,TRBJ1-4,TGTGCCAGCAGCCAAGTTAGCTCAACTAATGAAAAACTGTTTTTT,CASSQVSSTNEKLFF
16,NA,TRBV6-1,NA,TRBJ2-1,TGTGCCAGCAGTGTAAGGGGCCCGGACTCCTACAATGAGCAGTTCTTC,CASSVRGPDSYNEQFF
15,NA,TRBV29-1,TRBD1,TRBJ1-1,TGCAGCGTTGGGGGACAGGGGGCGGTAGGCACTGAAGCTTTCTTT,CSVGGQGAVGTEAFF
14,NA,TRBV3-1/TRBV3-2,NA,TRBJ1-2,TGTGCCAGCAGCCAGCAAGGCGGATCTCGGGGCTACACCTTC,CASSQQGGSRGYTF
16,NA,TRBV5-4,TRBD2,TRBJ2-3,TGTGCCAGCAGCTCACGACTAGCGGGGGGTAGGGATACGCAGTATTTT,CASSSRLAGGRDTQYF
13,NA,TRBV27,NA,TRBJ1-2,TGTGCCAGCCGTCGGGGTGCGGACTATGGCTACACCTTC,CASRRGADYGYTF
18,NA,TRBV29-1,NA,TRBJ1-2,TGCAGCGTTGACTGGGTTGACGGGGGGCGGGTGGACCGCTATGGCTACACCTTC,CSVDWVDGGRVDRYGYTF
16,NA,TRBV3-1/TRBV3-2,TRBD2,TRBJ2-1,TGTGCCAGCAGCCAAGGGGGACTAGCGGAAAACAATGAGCAGTTCTTC,CASSQGGLAENNEQFF
16,NA,TRBV14,TRBD1,TRBJ1-2,TGTGCCAGCAGCCAGGGACAGCGCGCCCCGATTTATGGCTACACCTTC,CASSQGQRAPIYGYTF
15,NA,TRBV25-1,NA,TRBJ2-2,TGTGCCAGCACCGGGGGGCTGACGAACACCGGGGAGCTGTTTTTT,CASTGGLTNTGELFF
15,NA,TRBV5-1,NA,TRBJ1-5,TGCGCCAGCAGCTTGGAACCGGGGGGCAATCAGCCCCAGCATTTT,CASSLEPGGNQPQHF
13,NA,TRBV6-5,NA,TRBJ1-5,TGTGCCAGCAGGGGGGCTCGTTATCAGCCCCAGCATTTT,CASRGARYQPQHF
15,NA,TRBV30,NA,TRBJ2-5,TGTGCCTGGAGTGTAAAGGGGCAGGGGCAAGAGACCCAGTACTTC,CAWSVKGQGQETQYF
18,once,TRBV9,TRBD1,TRBJ1-2,TGTGCCAGCAGCTCCCGTCCCGGGACAGGGGGCGTCGACTATGGCTACACCTTC,CASSSRPGTGGVDYGYTF
14,NA,TRBV4-1,NA,TRBJ2-5,TGCGCCAGCAGCCAAGATCAGGGTGGGGAGACCCAGTACTTC,CASSQDQGGETQYF
14,NA,TRBV28,NA,TRBJ1-1,TGTGCCAGCAGTTCCGACAGTATTAACACTGAAGCTTTCTTT,CASSSDSINTEAFF
16,NA,TRBV25-1,TRBD1,TRBJ2-1,TGTGCCAGCAGTGAATCCGGGACAGGGCGTAACAATGAGCAGTTCTTC,CASSESGTGRNNEQFF
14,NA,TRBV2,NA,TRBJ1-5,TGTGCCAGCAGCCAGGGAGGCCAGAATCAGCCCCAGCATTTT,CASSQGGQNQPQHF
14,NA,TRBV24-1,NA,TRBJ2-2,TGTGCCACCAGTGCAGGTAGCGCTGACGGGGAGCTGTTTTTT,CATSAGSADGELFF
16,NA,TRBV19,TRBD2,TRBJ2-3,TGTGCCAGTAGTACCAGAGCGGGGGGGCCGTCAGATACGCAGTATTTT,CASSTRAGGPSDTQYF
9,NA,TRBV12-3/TRBV12-4,NA,TRBJ1-2,TGTGCCAGCCCCCGACAGTACACCTTC,CASPRQYTF
16,NA,TRBV7-9,TRBD2,TRBJ2-5,TGTGCCAGCAGCAACCCCGGGGGGGGGCGAGGGGAGACCCAGTACTTC,CASSNPGGGRGETQYF
15,NA,TRBV7-8,NA,TRBJ2-1,TGTGCCAGCAGCCAACAGGGTATCAACTACAATGAGCAGTTCTTC,CASSQQGINYNEQFF
13,NA,TRBV12-3/TRBV12-4,NA,TRBJ1-1,TGTGCCAGCAGCAAGACAGATTCCGGGGAAGCTTTCTTT,CASSKTDSGEAFF
15,once,TRBV30,TRBD2,TRBJ2-1,TGTGCCTGGAGCGCAGGAGCGGGGGGCCACAATGAGCAGTTCTTC,CAWSAGAGGHNEQFF
15,NA,TRBV6-5,NA,TRBJ1-2,TGTGCCAGCCATCCTCCTACAGGAACTCCCTATGGCTACACCTTC,CASHPPTGTPYGYTF
14,NA,TRBV19,TRBD1,TRBJ1-5,TGTGCCAGCCGTGACAGGGGCCTTAATCAGCCCCAGCATTTT,CASRDRGLNQPQHF
11,NA,TRBV20-1,NA,TRBJ1-1,TGCAGTGCTCGACCCAGGTTGGAAGCTTTCTTT,CSARPRLEAFF
12,NA,TRBV19,NA,TRBJ1-1,TGTGCCAGTAGTCCAGGGATCACTGAAGCTTTCTTT,CASSPGITEAFF
18,NA,TRBV4-1,TRBD2,TRBJ2-5,TGCGCCAGCAGTGCATTCTCTAGCGGGGGTGGCATACAGTTGACCCAGTACTTC,CASSAFSSGGGIQLTQYF
14,once,TRBV6-5,NA,TRBJ1-2,TGTGCCAGCAGTTACGGGGCCGCTAACTATGGCTACACCTTC,CASSYGAANYGYTF
14,NA,TRBV18,NA,TRBJ1-1,TGTGCCAGCTCACCATTAAGGGGGTACACTGAAGCTTTCTTT,CASSPLRGYTEAFF
14,NA,TRBV6-6,NA,TRBJ1-2,TGTGCCAGCAGTTACTCTTCTCCGGGGTATGGCTACACCTTC,CASSYSSPGYGYTF
14,once,TRBV19,TRBD1,TRBJ2-3,TGTGCCAGTAGTCTGGACAGGGTACGTGATACGCAGTATTTT,CASSLDRVRDTQYF